This entry describes one TCR beta chain. Its antigen is as yet unknown. This specimen comes from a study of cytomegalovirus exposure and HLA in healthy donors. Study conclusions and caveats: Rarity characterized most TCR sequences, yet some public TCRs appeared in many donors.

This CDR3 is 16 amino acids long. CDR1 and CDR2 (germline): LGHNT, FRNRAP. V trimming: 3 bases; J trimming: 0 bases; junction bases outside the gene matches: 7. PCR involved 60 Vbeta and 13 Jbeta primers. Here immunoSEQ multiplex PCR was the method, and the copy in TCRdb shows in-frame clones only, minus some. The repertoire holds about 80,000 clones, with around 80% as singletons. This clonotype originated in a man aged 25 to 40 in good health and CMV-seronegative. Sequencing input: PBMCs. The chain uses TRBV12-5 and TRBJ1-1, with 7 bases matching TRBD1. The CDR3 sequence: CASGLIQGLMNTEAFF. The CDR3 bases are TGTGCTAGTGGTTTAATACAGGGGCTCATGAACACTGAAGCTTTCTTT. Combining the CDR3 with reference TRBV12-5 and TRBJ1-1 gives the whole variable domain DARVTQTPRHKVTEMGQEVTMRCQPILGHNTVFWYRQTMMQGLELLAYFRNRAPLDDSGMPKDRFSAEMPDATLATLKIQPSEPRDSAVYFCASGLIQGLMNTEAFFGQGTRLTVV.